The 7 T cell receptor beta chains in this list originate from one sample, sequenced in a study of blood T cell repertoires in COVID-19. Clones were read by immunoSEQ multiplex PCR, and TCRdb kept only the in-frame ones, dropping some. The top ten clones hold around 1% of a sample with fewer than 200,000 clones, around nine tenths of them seen once. Material for sequencing was peripheral blood. The receptors were gathered from a woman younger than 30 who had recovered from COVID-19.

The chain combines TRBV6-2 or TRBV6-3 with TRBJ2-5, with a weak D call TRBD2 (6 bases). The CDR3 runs to 14 residues. The germline V gene encodes CDR1 MNHEY and CDR2 SVGEGT. Trimming removed 2 bases from V and 4 bases from J, with 11 bases in between. The DNA of the CDR3 is TGTGCCAGCAGTTACACTAGCCACAGAGAGACCCAGTACTTC. It translates to CASSYTSHRETQYF.

This clone was found once. The chain joins TRBV9 to TRBJ1-5; D ambiguous. The CDR3 totals 13 residues. V dropped 2 bases and J dropped 0 bases, with 3 bases sitting between them. CDR1 is SGDLS, CDR2 YYNGEE, per germline. CDR3 loop: CASSVSSNQPQHF. CDR3 in DNA: TGTGCCAGCAGCGTCTCTAGCAATCAGCCCCAGCATTTT.

V is TRBV28 and J is TRBJ2-3, with TRBD1 identical over 8 bases. Germline assignment: CDR1 MDHEN and CDR2 SYDVKM. This CDR3 comprises 16 residues. Trimming took 5 bases from V and 5 from J; bases not matched to a gene: 12. CDR3 protein: CASSPVAGQGRDTQYF. For the CDR3, the DNA is TGTGCCAGCAGTCCTGTCGCCGGACAGGGTCGAGATACGCAGTATTTT.

The rearrangement uses TRBV29-1 and TRBJ1-4; D is unresolved. Germline V lookup: CDR1 SQVTM, CDR2 ANQGSEA. The CDR3 covers 11 residues. Trimming left V 1 base short and J 8 bases short, with 5 bases between. DNA of the CDR3: TGCAGCGTTGAAGCGCGAGAAAAACTGTTTTTT. Its translation is CSVEAREKLFF.

This chain connects TRBV3-1 (or the pseudogene TRBV3-2) to TRBJ2-1; no reliable D call. V gave up 4 bases and J gave up 10 bases, with 14 bases separating them. The CDR3 sequence is 13 residues long. Germline assignment: CDR1 LGHDT and CDR2 YNNKEL (reference sequence). The CDR3 reads CASSLRSQVEQFF. CDR3 DNA sequence: TGTGCCAGCAGCCTCCGGTCCCAGGTCGAGCAGTTCTTC.

This clone was detected only a few times. This rearrangement joins TRBV12-1 to TRBJ2-2; the DNA was not compared with TRBD2, the D call given in the table. TRBV12-1 is termed a pseudogene. The CDR3 length is 16 residues. CDR3 sequence: CASSIRLAGVTGELFF. The CDR3, as DNA: TGTGCCAGCAGCATAAGACTAGCGGGAGTAACCGGGGAGCTGTTTTTT.

The chain is built from TRBV12-3 or TRBV12-4 and TRBJ2-7, with 10 positions matching TRBD2. This CDR3 spans 13 amino acids. V shed 6 bases and J 3 bases; nucleotides not matched to a gene: 2. CDR3 coding DNA: TGTGCCAGCAGGCTAGCGGGGGACTACGAGCAGTACTTC. This sequence encodes CASRLAGDYEQYF.